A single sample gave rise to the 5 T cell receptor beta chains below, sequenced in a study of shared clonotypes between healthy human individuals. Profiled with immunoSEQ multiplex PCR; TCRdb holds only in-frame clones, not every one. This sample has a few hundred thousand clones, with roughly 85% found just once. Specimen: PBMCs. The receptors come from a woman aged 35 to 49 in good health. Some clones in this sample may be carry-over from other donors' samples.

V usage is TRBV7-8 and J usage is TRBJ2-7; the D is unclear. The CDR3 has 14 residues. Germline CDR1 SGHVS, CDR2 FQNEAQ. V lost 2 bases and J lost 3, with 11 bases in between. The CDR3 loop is CASSLKLADYEQYF. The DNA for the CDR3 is TGTGCCAGCAGCTTAAAGCTCGCGGACTACGAGCAGTACTTC. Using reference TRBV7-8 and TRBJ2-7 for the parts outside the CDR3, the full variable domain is GAGVSQSPRYKVAKRGQDVALRCDPISGHVSLFWYQQALGQGPEFLTYFQNEAQLDKSGLPSDRFFAERPEGSVSTLKIQRTQQEDSAVYLCASSLKLADYEQYFGPGTRLTVT.

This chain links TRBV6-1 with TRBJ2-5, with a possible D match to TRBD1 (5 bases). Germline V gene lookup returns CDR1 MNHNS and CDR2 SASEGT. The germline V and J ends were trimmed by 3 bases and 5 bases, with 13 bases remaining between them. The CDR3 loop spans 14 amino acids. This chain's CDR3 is CASSERQPWETQYF. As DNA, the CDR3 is TGTGCCAGCAGTGAGAGACAGCCTTGGGAGACCCAGTACTTC.

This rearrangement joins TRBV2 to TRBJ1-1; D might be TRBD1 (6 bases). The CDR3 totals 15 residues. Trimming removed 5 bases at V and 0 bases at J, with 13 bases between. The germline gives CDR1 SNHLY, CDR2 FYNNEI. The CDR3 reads CASSLQGQMNTEAFF. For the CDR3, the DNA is TGTGCCAGCAGTCTACAGGGACAAATGAACACTGAAGCTTTCTTT.

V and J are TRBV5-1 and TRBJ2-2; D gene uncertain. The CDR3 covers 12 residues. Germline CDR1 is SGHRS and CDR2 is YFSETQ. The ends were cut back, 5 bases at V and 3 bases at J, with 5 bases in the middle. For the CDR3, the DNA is TGCGCCAGCAGAAGAGACACCGGGGAGCTGTTTTTT. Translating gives CASRRDTGELFF.

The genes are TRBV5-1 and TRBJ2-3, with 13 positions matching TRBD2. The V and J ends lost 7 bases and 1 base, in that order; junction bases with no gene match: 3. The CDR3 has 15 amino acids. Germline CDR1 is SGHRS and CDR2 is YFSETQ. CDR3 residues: CASYGLAGGTDTQYF. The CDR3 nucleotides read TGCGCCAGCTACGGACTAGCGGGGGGCACAGATACGCAGTATTTT.